These 32 T cell receptor beta chains were all obtained from the same sample, sequenced in a study of T-cell reconstitution after alpha-beta-depleted transplantation in children. Unique molecular identifiers were built into the TCRbeta library. TCRdb reanalysed the PCR reads using MiXCR and keeps one entry per CDR3 protein. The sample has some 640,000 distinct CDR3 sequences, about 15% seen once. The sequencing here drew on PBMCs from the stem cell graft donor, taken from the stem cell graft. These receptors all stem from a human donor who donated a stem cell graft to a child with acute myeloid leukemia.

This clonotype was counted a few times. The gene calls are TRBV10-3 and TRBJ2-7; D perhaps matches TRBD2 (6 bases). This CDR3 region has 13 residues. V shed 0 bases and J shed 3 bases, with 6 bases lying between them. Germline V gene data show CDR1 as ENHRY and CDR2 as SYGVKD. In DNA form, the CDR3 reads TGTGCCATCAGTGAGTCGACTAGCTACGAGCAGTACTTC. Its protein product is CAISESTSYEQYF.

The table lists this clonotype with many counts. The chain's CDR3 is CSARASVVKNIQYF. For the CDR3, the DNA is TGCAGTGCTAGAGCGAGCGTTGTCAAAAACATTCAGTACTTC. J is TRBJ2-4 and V is TRBV20-1; D not certain. The CDR3 contains 14 residues. The germline V gene encodes CDR1 DFQATT and CDR2 SNEGSKA (reference sequence). The ends were cut back, 1 base at V and 3 bases at J, with 10 bases in the middle.

The V gene is TRBV7-2, the J gene TRBJ1-6; 7 bases are shared with TRBD1. The V gene end was trimmed by 6 bases and the J gene end by 7 bases; junction bases not matched to a gene: 9. The CDR3 has 15 residues. Germline CDR1 is SGHTA and CDR2 is FQGNSA. The CDR3 DNA reads TGTGCCAGCAGGACCGCCGGGACAGCGAATTCACCCCTCCACTTT. This gives the protein CASRTAGTANSPLHF.

This clonotype was counted ten times or more. The J gene is TRBJ2-3, the V gene TRBV20-1; no clear D gene. Germline V CDR1 and CDR2: DFQATT, SNEGSKA (reference sequence). V lost 3 bases to trimming and J lost 2 bases, with 9 bases between them. The CDR3 extends over 13 amino acids. The CDR3 DNA reads TGCAGTGCTAGTTGGGCGGTCACAGATACGCAGTATTTT. Translating it yields CSASWAVTDTQYF.

This clonotype was observed a few times. This chain connects TRBV24-1 to TRBJ1-2; D ambiguous. This CDR3 has 15 residues. Germline CDR1 is KGHDR and CDR2 is SFDVKD. V was trimmed by 2 bases and J by 4 bases, leaving 13 bases between them. DNA of the CDR3: TGTGCCACCAGTGATTCGGGTATAGGTCTCTATGGCTACACCTTC. Residues: CATSDSGIGLYGYTF.

This chain uses TRBV11-1 with TRBJ2-1, with 13 nucleotides matching TRBD2. This CDR3 contains 18 residues. The trim removed 5 bases at V and 1 base at J, leaving 8 bases unmatched. CDR1 is SGHAT, CDR2 FQDESV, per germline (reference sequence). CDR3 amino acids: CASSPRGTSGVSYNEQFF. The CDR3 bases are TGTGCCAGCAGCCCTAGGGGGACTAGCGGGGTTTCCTACAATGAGCAGTTCTTC.

The CDR3 protein is CSARDLLVTDTQYF. CDR3 nucleotides: TGCAGTGCTAGAGATCTGCTGGTAACAGATACGCAGTATTTT. V is TRBV20-1 and J is TRBJ2-3; D is uncertain. The CDR3 runs to 14 residues. Looked up from germline, CDR1 is DFQATT and CDR2 is SNEGSKA (reference sequence). The germline V and J ends were trimmed by 0 bases and 3 bases, with 10 bases remaining between them.

To note about this clonotype: A much larger clonotype is one base distant, so this may be a read error. The chain employs TRBV20-1 and TRBJ1-5, with TRBD1 matching over 7 bases. The germline CDR1 and CDR2 sequences are DFQATT and SNEGSKA (reference sequence). This CDR3 is built from 14 residues. CDR3 protein: CSAQRGTEDQPQNF. The CDR3, as DNA: TGCAGTGCCCAAAGGGGGACAGAGGATCAGCCCCAGAATTTT.

The sample holds many counts of this clonotype. The chain links TRBV20-1 to TRBJ2-3; no definite D call. This CDR3 is 12 amino acids long. V gave up 6 bases and J gave up 5 bases, with 12 bases separating them. The germline gives CDR1 DFQATT, CDR2 SNEGSKA (reference sequence). The CDR3 bases are TGCAGTGCAAACCTCGTGGGAGATACGCAGTATTTT. It encodes CSANLVGDTQYF.

This clonotype was observed at least ten times. This chain connects TRBV7-2 to TRBJ2-5, with 9 bases that match TRBD2. Trimming took 1 base from V and 4 from J; bases not matched to a gene: 7. Germline V CDR1 and CDR2: SGHTA, FQGNSA. The CDR3 runs 16 residues. The CDR3 region has the DNA TGTGCCAGCAGCTTAGAAGCTAGCGGGGTATCAGAGACCCAGTACTTC. Its protein is CASSLEASGVSETQYF.

This clonotype was recorded many times. This chain joins TRBV15 and TRBJ1-1; D unresolved. The CDR3 is 13 amino acids. Trimming pared 9 bases from V and 2 bases from J, leaving 13 bases between. CDR1 is LNHNV and CDR2 is YYDKDF in the germline V gene (reference sequence). CDR3 region: CATETVPNTEAFF. The DNA for the CDR3 is TGTGCCACTGAAACTGTCCCTAACACTGAAGCTTTCTTT.

This clonotype was counted ten times or more. V gene TRBV6-4 combines with J gene TRBJ1-1, with D unresolved. Germline V lookup: CDR1 MRHNA, CDR2 SNTAGT. V was cut by 2 bases and J by 1 base, with 5 bases left in between. The CDR3 extends over 13 amino acids. This CDR3 reads CASSDGENTEAFF. CDR3 in DNA: TGTGCCAGCAGTGACGGGGAGAACACTGAAGCTTTCTTT.

This clonotype was counted a few times. The chain is built from TRBV27 and TRBJ2-1; 16 bases agree with TRBD2. Germline CDR1 is MNHEY and CDR2 is SMNVEV (reference sequence). CDR3 length equals 16 residues. V trimming: 6 bases; J trimming: 2 bases; junction bases outside the gene matches: 1. Here the CDR3 reads CASRGTSGGAYNEQFF. The CDR3 bases are TGTGCCAGCAGGGGGACTAGCGGGGGGGCCTACAATGAGCAGTTCTTC.

The rearrangement uses TRBV24-1 and TRBJ1-1; the match to TRBD1 covers 7 bases. Germline loops: CDR1 KGHDR, CDR2 SFDVKD. The CDR3 is 13 amino acids. V lost 7 bases, J lost 5 bases, and 6 bases stayed unmatched. This CDR3 is CATRAAGGTEAFF. In nucleotides, the CDR3 is TGTGCCACCAGAGCGGCAGGGGGAACTGAAGCTTTCTTT.

A remark on this clonotype: Relative to the germline gene, one junction end is altered; a read error may explain this. This chain links TRBV20-1 with TRBJ2-3; TRBD2 matches at 12 bases. The CDR3 runs to 15 residues. The germline gives CDR1 DFQATT, CDR2 SNEGSKA (reference sequence). CDR3 loop: CCARDPSGGEGTQYF. CDR3 coding DNA: TGCTGTGCTAGAGACCCTAGCGGGGGGGAAGGGACGCAGTATTTT.

This clonotype was seen more than once but under ten times. The V and J genes are TRBV12-3 or TRBV12-4 and TRBJ2-3; tentative D call: TRBD2 (7 bases). Trimming stripped 6 bases from V and 5 bases from J, with 15 bases between. There are 14 residues in the CDR3. CDR3 bases: TGTGCCAGCAGCCGCGGGGGCGGGGGAGATACGCAGTATTTT. Translation gives CASSRGGGGDTQYF.

This clonotype is a singleton in its sample. The chain combines TRBV12-3 or TRBV12-4 with TRBJ2-2, with 10 bases lining up with TRBD1. Unmatched junction bases numbered 6, after V lost 2 bases and J lost 6 bases. The CDR3 covers 16 residues. The CDR3 loop is CASSLTPGQGSGELFF. The CDR3 DNA is TGTGCCAGCAGTTTAACGCCGGGACAGGGGTCCGGGGAGCTGTTTTTT.

V is TRBV7-2 and J is TRBJ2-2, with TRBD1 matching over 9 bases. Germline CDR1 and CDR2: SGHTA and FQGNSA. V lost 5 bases to trimming and J lost 5 bases; unmatched junction nucleotides: 9. The CDR3 is made up of 16 amino acids. CDR3 nucleotides: TGTGCCAGCAGCGATACCGGGACAGGGCGGACCGGGGAGCTGTTTTTT. Translating gives CASSDTGTGRTGELFF.

The rearrangement uses TRBV5-1 and TRBJ1-2; TRBD1 might be the D (5 bases). CDR1 is SGHRS, CDR2 YFSETQ, per germline. This CDR3 is 13 amino acids long. Between the trimmed V and J ends, which lost 0 bases and 8 bases, there was a span of 11 bases. The CDR3 bases are TGCGCCAGCAGCTTGGCGGGGGTAACCGGCTACACCTTC. Translated: CASSLAGVTGYTF.

The gene calls are TRBV7-9 and TRBJ1-5; D is perhaps TRBD1 (5 bases). The CDR3 is 14 residues long. Germline-derived CDR1 and CDR2 are SEHNR and FQNEAQ (reference sequence). The germline V and J ends were trimmed by 5 bases and 6 bases, with 14 bases remaining between them. The CDR3 protein is CASSPQGVGQPQHF. The DNA of the CDR3 is TGTGCCAGCAGCCCTCAGGGTGTTGGTCAGCCCCAGCATTTT. The entire variable domain, with the rest obtained from reference TRBV7-9 and TRBJ1-5, is as follows: DTGVSQNPRHKITKRGQNVTFRCDPISEHNRLYWYRQTLGQGPEFLTYFQNEAQLEKSRLLSDRFSAERPKGSFSTLEIQRTEQGDSAMYLCASSPQGVGQPQHFGDGTRLSIL.

The genes are TRBV5-5 and TRBJ1-4, with D hard to call. Trimming shortened V by 0 bases and J by 1 base, and 16 bases separated the two germline ends. Germline V gene data show CDR1 as SGHKS and CDR2 as YYEKEE (reference sequence). The CDR3 has 18 amino acids. The CDR3 loop reads CASSLVPTVAQTNEKLFF. The CDR3 bases are TGTGCCAGCAGCTTGGTTCCGACCGTTGCGCAAACTAATGAAAAACTGTTTTTT.

This clonotype was detected ten times or more. The chain links TRBV6-5 to TRBJ2-3, with a weak D call TRBD2 (7 bases). Trimming cost V 4 bases and J 5 bases, with 13 bases left between them. This CDR3 has 14 residues. Looked up from germline, CDR1 is MNHEY and CDR2 is SVGAGI. CDR3 sequence reads: CASSWAGAGDTQYF. CDR3 sequence (DNA): TGTGCCAGCAGTTGGGCGGGGGCTGGAGATACGCAGTATTTT.

Ten or more counts support this clonotype. V usage is TRBV12-3 or TRBV12-4 and J usage is TRBJ1-1; TRBD1 might be the D (6 bases). V dropped 6 bases and J dropped 5 bases, with 16 bases sitting between them. The CDR3 length is 14 residues. As DNA, the CDR3 is TGTGCCAGCAGAGTGACCAGGGGACGGACTGAAGCTTTCTTT. This sequence encodes CASRVTRGRTEAFF.

Many counts were recorded for this clonotype. The chain carries TRBV20-1 and TRBJ2-1; the D gene is possibly TRBD2 (6 bases). Trimming stripped 0 bases from V and 9 bases from J, with 12 bases between. Germline V gene lookup returns CDR1 DFQATT and CDR2 SNEGSKA (reference sequence). This CDR3 is 13 amino acids long. CDR3 sequence (DNA): TGCAGTGCTAGAGATGTCTCCGGGGGTGAGCAGTTCTTC. Residues: CSARDVSGGEQFF.

This clonotype was observed many times. The junction does not match germline at one end; this may be a read error. The genes are TRBV20-1 and TRBJ1-1; D remains unclear. CDR1 and CDR2 from the germline V gene are DFQATT and SNEGSKA (reference sequence). This CDR3 is built from 12 residues. The CDR3 spells CSARVSGNTEAF. The CDR3 DNA follows: TGCAGTGCTAGAGTCAGCGGGAACACTGAAGCTTTT.

This clonotype showed up many times. The CDR3 region is CASRARGNTEAFF. Here the CDR3 DNA reads TGTGCCAGTCGAGCGCGAGGGAACACTGAAGCTTTCTTT. The genes are TRBV5-5 and TRBJ1-1; the D is unclear. Trimming pared 8 bases from V and 1 base from J, leaving 12 bases between. The CDR3 runs to 13 residues. Looked up from germline, CDR1 is SGHKS and CDR2 is YYEKEE (reference sequence). The full variable domain, completed using reference TRBV5-5 and TRBJ1-1, is DAGVTQSPTHLIKTRGQQVTLRCSPISGHKSVSWYQQVLGQGPQFIFQYYEKEERGRGNFPDRFSARQFPNYSSELNVNALLLGDSALYLCASRARGNTEAFFGQGTRLTVV.

This clonotype has at least ten counts. The chain joins TRBV5-6 to TRBJ2-7; D unclear. Germline V gives CDR1 SGHDT, CDR2 YYEEEE. V lost 4 bases, J lost 1 base, and 9 bases lay in between. The length of the CDR3 is 13 residues. CDR3 amino acids: CASSAENSYEQYV. Here the CDR3 DNA reads TGTGCCAGCAGCGCCGAGAATTCCTACGAGCAGTACGTC.

CDR3 DNA: TGTGCCAGCAGCTGCCGGGACAGGGGCTACGAGCAGTACGTC. Translating it yields CASSCRDRGYEQYV. V and J are TRBV21-1 and TRBJ2-7; the table's TRBD1 call for D was not verified on the DNA. TRBV21-1 is assigned pseudogene status. The CDR3 extends over 14 amino acids.

The chain combines TRBV4-1 with TRBJ1-6; D gene ambiguous. CDR1 is MGHRA, CDR2 YSYEKL, per germline. Deletions cut 0 bases from V and 10 bases from J, with 16 bases between. This CDR3 comprises 16 residues. CDR3 loop: CASSQEPWFLRSPLHF. CDR3 in DNA: TGCGCCAGCAGCCAAGAGCCGTGGTTTCTACGCTCACCCCTCCACTTT.

In its sample, this clonotype was seen many times. This chain joins TRBV5-1 and TRBJ2-7; D is ambiguous. The CDR3 is made up of 14 amino acids. The germline V and J ends were trimmed by 0 bases and 4 bases, with 11 bases remaining between them. Germline lookup yields CDR1 SGHRS and CDR2 YFSETQ. The CDR3 DNA sequence: TGCGCCAGCAGCTTGGATGGGTTCGGGTACGAGCAGTACTTC. This translates into CASSLDGFGYEQYF.

The chain has TRBV5-1 and TRBJ1-1; 7 bases fit TRBD1. From germline, CDR1 is SGHRS and CDR2 YFSETQ. CDR3 length: 13 amino acids. V dropped 3 bases and J dropped 6; count of bases not matched to a gene: 5. The CDR3 bases are TGCGCCAGCAGCTCGGAGGGGGCCCCTGAAGCTTTCTTT. This gives the protein CASSSEGAPEAFF.

This clonotype was observed many times. This chain connects TRBV20-1 to TRBJ2-1; no reliable D call. Trimming took off 6 bases at V and 7 bases at J, with 19 bases between the two ends. CDR3 size: 14 residues. CDR1 and CDR2 (germline): DFQATT, SNEGSKA (reference sequence). The CDR3 spells CSALASSPWNEQFF. DNA of the CDR3: TGCAGTGCCCTCGCCTCGAGCCCTTGGAATGAGCAGTTCTTC.